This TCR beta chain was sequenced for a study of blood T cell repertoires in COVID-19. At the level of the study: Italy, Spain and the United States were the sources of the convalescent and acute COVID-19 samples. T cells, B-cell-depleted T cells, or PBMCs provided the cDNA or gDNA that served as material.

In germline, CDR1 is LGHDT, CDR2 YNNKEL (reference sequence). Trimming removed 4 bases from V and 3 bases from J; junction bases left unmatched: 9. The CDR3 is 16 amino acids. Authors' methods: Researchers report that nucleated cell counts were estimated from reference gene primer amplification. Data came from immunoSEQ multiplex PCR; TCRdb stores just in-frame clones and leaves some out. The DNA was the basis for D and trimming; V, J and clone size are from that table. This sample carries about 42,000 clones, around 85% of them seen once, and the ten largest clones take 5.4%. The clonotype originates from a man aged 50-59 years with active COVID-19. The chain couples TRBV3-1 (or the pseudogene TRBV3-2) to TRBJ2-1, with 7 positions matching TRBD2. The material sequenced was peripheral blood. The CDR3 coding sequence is TGTGCCAGCAGCCGCCGACTAGCCCCCCTCTACAATGAGCAGTTCTTC. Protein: CASSRRLAPLYNEQFF.